This T cell receptor (beta chain) was recorded in a study of T cells in Graves' hyperthyroidism and ophthalmopathy. Study findings and constraints: A 13 V-J signature model discriminated ophthalmopathy versus stable hyperthyroidism.

RNA transcripts served as the template for amplifying TCR beta CDR3 regions. Primed by the HTBI set, a first-round RT-PCR was run on the TCR CDR3. TCRdb fed the multiplex PCR reads into MiXCR, producing one record per CDR3 protein. The repertoire holds 540,000 or so distinct CDR3 sequences, with 15% to 18% as singletons. Graves' hyperthyroidism was deemed stable given no ophthalmopathy progression within 18 months. The CDR3 is 18 amino acids. Unmatched junction bases numbered 7, after V lost 1 base and J lost 2 bases. Per germline, CDR1 SGHTA and CDR2 FQGNSA. This clonotype was counted a few times. Antigen specificity is unknown.

Source material: blood. The clonotype comes from a woman in her thirties with Graves' hyperthyroidism. The rearrangement uses TRBV7-2 and TRBJ2-3, with TRBD2 matching 12 bases. The CDR3 spells CASSLGTSGITYTDTQYF. The CDR3 DNA reads as TGTGCCAGCAGCTTAGGGACTAGCGGGATAACTTACACAGATACGCAGTATTTT. Full variable domain (missing parts from reference TRBV7-2 and TRBJ2-3): GAGVSQSPSNKVTEKGKDVELRCDPISGHTALYWYRQSLGQGLEFLIYFQGNSAPDKSGLPSDRFSAERTGGSVSTLTIQRTQQEDSAVYLCASSLGTSGITYTDTQYFGPGTRLTVL.